Given below is one T cell receptor (beta chain) in context. What it binds is not known. This entry belongs to a study of T cells in Graves' hyperthyroidism and ophthalmopathy. Study-level information: Peripheral blood samples were taken at initial diagnosis, prior to any treatment. Findings and caveats of the study: From stable hyperthyroidism, ophthalmopathy was set apart by a 13 V-J model.

Amplified regions were TCR beta CDR3 sequences from RNA transcripts. First-round RT-PCR targeting the TCR CDR3 was performed with the HTBI primer set. TCRdb analysed the multiplex PCR reads with MiXCR anew, one entry per CDR3 protein. The table lists approximately 600,000 distinct CDR3 sequences, 20% of them singletons. The specimen was blood. The sequence was obtained from a young man with Graves' ophthalmopathy.

The CDR3 nucleotides read TGCAGTGGCTTAGCGGGAGTGGGATACAATGAGCAGTTCTTC. Translation gives CSGLAGVGYNEQFF. The rearrangement uses TRBV20-1 and TRBJ2-1, with TRBD2 matching over 9 bases. Trimming cost V 7 bases and J 4 bases; bases outside gene matches: 8. CDR3 size: 14 residues. The V gene's germline CDR1 is DFQATT and CDR2 SNEGSKA (reference sequence).